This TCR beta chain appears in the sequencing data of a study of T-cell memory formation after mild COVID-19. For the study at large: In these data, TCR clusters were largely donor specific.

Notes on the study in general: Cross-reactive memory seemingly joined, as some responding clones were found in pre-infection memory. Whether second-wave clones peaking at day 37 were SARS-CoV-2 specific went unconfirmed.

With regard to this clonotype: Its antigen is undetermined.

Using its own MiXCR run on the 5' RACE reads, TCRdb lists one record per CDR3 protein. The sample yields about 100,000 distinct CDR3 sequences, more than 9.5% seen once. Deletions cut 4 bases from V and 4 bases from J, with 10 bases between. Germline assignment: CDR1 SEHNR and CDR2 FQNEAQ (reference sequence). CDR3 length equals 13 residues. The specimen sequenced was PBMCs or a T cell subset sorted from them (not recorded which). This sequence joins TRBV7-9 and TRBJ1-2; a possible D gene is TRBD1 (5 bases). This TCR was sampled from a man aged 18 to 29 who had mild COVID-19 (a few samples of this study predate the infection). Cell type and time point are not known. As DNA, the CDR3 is TGTGCCAGCAGCTCCCCAGGGATCTATGGCTACACCTTC. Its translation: CASSSPGIYGYTF.